Listed below are T cell receptor beta chains from one sample, sequenced in a study of T cell changes during pregnancy in multiple sclerosis. Profiling relied on immunoSEQ multiplex PCR, and the TCRdb table lists in-frame clones only, not all of them. The data contain tens of thousands of clones, roughly 90% of them singletons. Here the sequenced sample was CD8+ T cells from peripheral blood mononuclear cells, taken before pregnancy. These receptors were taken from a female donor with multiple sclerosis, enrolled in a pregnancy study. Both conserved end residues are part of each CDR3. The order of the fields is V gene, J gene, D gene, clone size, CDR3 DNA, CDR3 protein. The D gene is left open where the match is weak. Part of the rows lack a size; the others show once, few, many or a class for expanded clones.

>TRBV2|TRBJ1-5|TRBD1|once
TGTGCCAGCAGTGAACAGGGGGGACGCAATCAGCCCCAGCATTTT
CASSEQGGRNQPQHF
>TRBV19|TRBJ2-3|NA|once
TGTGCCAGTAGTGGTGGCGGGCGAGCGTTCGCAGATACGCAGTATTTT
CASSGGGRAFADTQYF
>TRBV4-1|TRBJ2-1|NA|NA
TGCGCCAGCAGCCAAGAAGGGAGAAACAATGAGCAGTTCTTC
CASSQEGRNNEQFF
>TRBV18|TRBJ2-7|TRBD2|NA
TGTGCCAGCTCACCAATTTCGACTAGCAGCTCCTACGAGCAGTACTTC
CASSPISTSSSYEQYF
>TRBV29-1|TRBJ2-3|NA|NA
TGCAGCGGAACGACTGGTGATACGCAGTATTTT
CSGTTGDTQYF
>TRBV27|TRBJ2-7|TRBD1|NA
TGTGCCAGCAGTAAGGCAGGGGGCGAGCAGTACTTC
CASSKAGGEQYF
>TRBV11-2|TRBJ1-1|TRBD1|NA
TGTGCCAGCAGCCACAGGGGGCCAAACACTGAAGCTTTCTTT
CASSHRGPNTEAFF
>TRBV7-8|TRBJ1-4|NA|NA
TGTGCCAGCAGCGCCGACAGGCTTAGTAATGAAAAACTGTTTTTT
CASSADRLSNEKLFF
>TRBV6-6|TRBJ2-7|TRBD1|NA
TGTGCCAGCAGTGAGGGACAGGGGGTCGGCGAGCAGTACTTC
CASSEGQGVGEQYF
>TRBV27|TRBJ2-5|TRBD1|NA
TGTGCCAGCAGTTTAGTTCCGACAGGGTCCCAAGAGACCCAGTACTTC
CASSLVPTGSQETQYF
>TRBV7-9|TRBJ2-3|NA|NA
TGTGCCAGCAGCCTTCCCCGCACAGATACGCAGTATTTT
CASSLPRTDTQYF
>TRBV15|TRBJ1-4|NA|NA
TGTGCCACCAGCAGAGCCCGGGGGACAACTAATGAAAAACTGTTTTTT
CATSRARGTTNEKLFF
>TRBV20-1|TRBJ2-1|NA|NA
TGCAGTGCTAGATGGGGCTATGAGCAGTTCTTC
CSARWGYEQFF
>TRBV7-2|TRBJ2-1|NA|NA
TGTGCCAGCAGTCCCACTAGCAGTGGACACAATGAGCAGTTCTTC
CASSPTSSGHNEQFF
>TRBV2|TRBJ2-2|TRBD1|NA
TGTGCCAGCAAGGGGGCCAGCACCGGGGAGCTGTTTTTT
CASKGASTGELFF
>TRBV27|TRBJ2-1|TRBD2|NA
TGTGCCAGCAGATCCTATGGGCAGGGTAGGACTAGCGGGTCCGTCAATGAGCAGTTCTTC
CASRSYGQGRTSGSVNEQFF